These 27 T cell receptor beta chains share one sample of origin, sequenced in a study of blood T cell repertoires in COVID-19 (dated by TCRdb to the early 2020s). Library construction relied on the immunoSEQ multiplex PCR assay. Not all clones reach the TCRdb copy of this immuneACCESS table, which keeps in-frame sequences only. Checked studies attribute under half of the gap to unresolved V genes and leave the rest unexplained. The sample table holds about 130,000 clones, of which 65% to 85% were seen once. Together, the top ten hold about a sixth of the sample. Sample: peripheral blood. Source of these receptors: a man in his thirties or forties with COVID-19, enrolled during active disease.

In its sample, this clone was seen once. The junction departs from the called germline gene at one end, perhaps through a read error. V usage is TRBV10-3 and J usage is TRBJ1-6, with D unclear. This CDR3 region has 14 residues. Per the germline V gene, CDR1 is ENHRY and CDR2 is SYGVKD. Here the CDR3 reads CAISESEGGSPLHF. The CDR3 DNA reads TGTGCCATCAGTGAGTCGGAGGGTGGATCACCCCTCCATTTT.

This clone was seen just once. Other nucleotide sequences from this sample produce the same CDR3. This rearrangement joins TRBV6-5 to TRBJ1-5, with 8 positions matching TRBD1. The CDR3 extends over 15 amino acids. V shed 6 bases, J shed 1 base, and the junction held 5 bases outside the gene matches. Germline V CDR1 and CDR2: MNHEY, SVGAGI. For the CDR3, the DNA is TGTGCCAGCAGCTCTCAGGGGGCCAGCAATCAGCCCCAGCATTTT. Residues: CASSSQGASNQPQHF.

This chain links TRBV27 with TRBJ2-7, with TRBD1 matching over 12 bases. Germline V CDR1 and CDR2: MNHEY, SMNVEV (reference sequence). J gave up 6 bases and V 6 bases, and 6 bases lay outside the gene matches. The CDR3 sequence is 14 residues long. The CDR3 spells CASSPGTGGIEQYF. The CDR3 DNA reads as TGTGCCAGCAGCCCCGGGACAGGGGGCATCGAGCAGTACTTC.

For the CDR3, the DNA is TGTGCCAGCAGTGGCCAGGGGACGGATTCACCCCTCCACTTT. Its protein product is CASSGQGTDSPLHF. This chain connects TRBV2 to TRBJ1-6; possible D gene TRBD1, 6 bases. Trimming stripped 4 bases from V and 8 bases from J, with 12 bases between. This CDR3 is built from 14 residues. Germline CDR1 and CDR2: SNHLY and FYNNEI.

The chain uses TRBV4-2 and TRBJ2-2; possibly TRBD1 for D (6 bases). Germline V lookup: CDR1 LGHNA, CDR2 YNFKEQ. The CDR3 covers 15 residues. V lost 1 base and J lost 1, with 7 bases in between. Written as DNA, the CDR3 is TGTGCCAGCAGCCAAGTACAGGGGAACACCGGGGAGCTGTTTTTT. Translation gives CASSQVQGNTGELFF.

The chain is built from TRBV9 and TRBJ2-1, with 7 nucleotides matching TRBD1. The V gene's germline CDR1 is SGDLS and CDR2 YYNGEE. This CDR3 has 16 residues. V trimming: 0 bases; J trimming: 3 bases; junction bases outside the gene matches: 6. CDR3: CASSVAWGTDYNEQFF. The CDR3 DNA reads as TGTGCCAGCAGCGTAGCCTGGGGGACAGACTACAATGAGCAGTTCTTC.

This chain links TRBV28 with TRBJ1-2; 11 bases fit TRBD1. Per the germline V gene, CDR1 is MDHEN and CDR2 is SYDVKM. The CDR3 consists of 15 residues. After removal of 5 bases from V and 5 bases from J, the junction contained 7 bases not matched to a gene. The CDR3 DNA is TGTGCCAGCAGTGACGGACAGGGGGCTTGGTATGGCTACACCTTC. This sequence encodes CASSDGQGAWYGYTF.

This clone was observed once. The chain employs TRBV11-2 and TRBJ2-2; tentatively, D is TRBD2 (6 bases). Per germline, CDR1 SGHAT and CDR2 FQNNGV. V dropped 2 bases and J dropped 8 bases, with 12 bases sitting between them. CDR3 length equals 14 residues. The CDR3 DNA is TGTGCCAGCAGCTTAATGCGGGACTCAGGGGAGCTGTTTTTT. Protein: CASSLMRDSGELFF.

CDR3 loop: CASSLGGGRRTDTQYF. The DNA for the CDR3 is TGTGCCAGCAGCCTAGGAGGCGGGAGGCGCACAGATACGCAGTATTTT. The chain has TRBV5-4 and TRBJ2-3; 8 bases are a match to TRBD2. V shed 4 bases and J 1 base; nucleotides not matched to a gene: 8. There are 16 residues in the CDR3. Germline CDR1 and CDR2: SGHNT and YYREEE (reference sequence).

The J gene is TRBJ2-2, the V gene TRBV2, with 9 bases matching TRBD2. Per germline, CDR1 SNHLY and CDR2 FYNNEI. The CDR3 is 15 residues long. V shed 4 bases, J shed 3 bases, and the junction held 3 bases outside the gene matches. The CDR3 DNA reads as TGTGCCAGCAGTGGGTCTAGCGGGGACACCGGGGAGCTGTTTTTT. Encoded protein: CASSGSSGDTGELFF.

The rearrangement uses TRBV28 and TRBJ1-3; D call uncertain. From germline, CDR1 is MDHEN and CDR2 SYDVKM. V was shortened by 2 bases and J by 4 bases, with 6 bases between the two germline ends. The CDR3 spans 13 residues. This chain's CDR3 is CASSLTAGNTIYF. The CDR3, as DNA: TGTGCCAGCAGTTTAACAGCCGGAAACACCATATATTTT. Full variable domain (outside the CDR3, taken from reference TRBV28 and TRBJ1-3): DVKVTQSSRYLVKRTGEKVFLECVQDMDHENMFWYRQDPGLGLRLIYFSYDVKMKEKGDIPEGYSVSREKKERFSLILESASTNQTSMYLCASSLTAGNTIYFGEGSWLTVV.

The V call is TRBV7-9, the J call TRBJ1-3, with unresolved D. The CDR3 consists of 14 residues. CDR1 is SEHNR, CDR2 FQNEAQ, per germline (reference sequence). The germline V and J ends were trimmed by 2 bases and 4 bases, with 9 bases remaining between them. CDR3 in amino acids: CASSLFLQGNTIYF. CDR3 nucleotide sequence: TGTGCCAGCAGCTTATTTTTACAAGGAAACACCATATATTTT.

The rearrangement joins TRBV19 to TRBJ1-2; a weak D match, TRBD1 (5 bases). The CDR3 has 13 amino acids. The ends were cut back, 5 bases at V and 10 bases at J, with 17 bases in the middle. Germline V gives CDR1 LNHDA, CDR2 SQIVND (reference sequence). The CDR3 is CASSPRRDASYTF. The CDR3 region has the DNA TGTGCCAGTAGTCCCCGGAGGGACGCATCCTACACCTTC.

This sequence joins TRBV28 and TRBJ2-7, with 12 bases fitting TRBD1. The CDR3 is made up of 14 amino acids. V lost 4 bases to trimming and J lost 9 bases; unmatched junction nucleotides: 7. Germline-derived CDR1 and CDR2 are MDHEN and SYDVKM. The CDR3 nucleotides are TGTGCCAGCAGTTCGGGACAGGGGGCTACGGGGCAGTACTTC. Protein: CASSSGQGATGQYF.

This clone appeared a single time. The chain carries TRBV6-5 and TRBJ1-1, with D hard to call. From germline, CDR1 is MNHEY and CDR2 SVGAGI. Deletions cut 4 bases from V and 5 bases from J, with 8 bases between. CDR3 length: 12 amino acids. The CDR3 loop is CASSSPPTEAFF. The DNA for the CDR3 is TGTGCCAGCAGTTCCCCCCCTACTGAAGCTTTCTTT.

The chain has TRBV6-2 or TRBV6-3 and TRBJ1-6, with 9 bases that match TRBD1. V shed 4 bases, J shed 13 bases, and the junction held 2 bases outside the gene matches. The CDR3 is 12 amino acids. The germline V gene encodes CDR1 MNHEY and CDR2 SVGEGT. Written as DNA, the CDR3 is TGTGCCAGCAGTTGGGGGACAGGGCCCCTCCACTTT. Its protein is CASSWGTGPLHF.

The CDR3 protein is CASSSRGPAEQYF. In DNA, the CDR3 is TGTGCCAGCAGCTCCAGGGGGCCTGCCGAGCAGTACTTC. The chain recombines TRBV5-4 with TRBJ2-7, with 8 bases aligning to TRBD1. Trimming at V came to 3 bases and at J to 6 bases, leaving 5 bases not matched to a gene. The CDR3 spans 13 residues. In germline, CDR1 is SGHNT, CDR2 YYREEE (reference sequence).

The chain couples TRBV19 to TRBJ2-1, with D possibly TRBD2 on 7 matching bases. This CDR3 comprises 17 residues. Germline V lookup: CDR1 LNHDA, CDR2 SQIVND (reference sequence). V was trimmed by 4 bases and J by 5 bases, leaving 21 bases between them. CDR3 residues: CASSRISGGTNNNEQFF. The CDR3 nucleotides are TGTGCCAGTAGTAGGATCTCGGGGGGCACCAATAACAATGAGCAGTTCTTC.

This chain uses TRBV6-5 with TRBJ1-4; 11 nucleotides agree with TRBD1. Germline V gene sequence: CDR1 MNHEY, CDR2 SVGAGI. Trimming took 5 bases from V and 6 from J; bases not matched to a gene: 2. The CDR3 has 14 residues. CDR3 DNA sequence: TGTGCCAGCAGTCTGGACAGGGGGCATGAAAAACTGTTTTTT. It specifies CASSLDRGHEKLFF.

The chain recombines TRBV4-1 with TRBJ2-5; tentative D call: TRBD1 (7 bases). V lost 1 base and J 2 bases, leaving 14 bases between the germline ends. The CDR3 spans 16 residues. Germline CDR1 and CDR2: MGHRA and YSYEKL. In nucleotides, the CDR3 is TGCGCCAGCAGCCAAGGGAGGGGGACAGCTCAAGAGACCCAGTACTTC. Amino acids: CASSQGRGTAQETQYF.

The rearrangement links TRBV5-4 to TRBJ1-4; D gene unclear. V gave up 4 bases and J gave up 4 bases, with 17 bases separating them. The length of the CDR3 is 16 residues. Germline loops: CDR1 SGHNT, CDR2 YYREEE (reference sequence). This CDR3 is CASSDLNSYNNEKLFF. Written as DNA, the CDR3 is TGTGCCAGCAGCGACCTAAACAGCTACAATAATGAAAAACTGTTTTTT.

Only a few counts were recorded for this clone. The gene calls are TRBV9 and TRBJ2-7; 8 bases match TRBD2. CDR1 SGDLS and CDR2 YYNGEE come from the germline V gene. This CDR3 region has 15 residues. Trimming removed 4 bases from V and 1 base from J; junction bases left unmatched: 7. Written as DNA, the CDR3 is TGTGCCAGCAGCCCCTCCGGGGGGGCATCCTACGAGCAGTACTTC. It is translated as CASSPSGGASYEQYF.

This clone occurred a few times. This chain connects TRBV10-3 to TRBJ1-3; 8 positions match TRBD1. The CDR3 runs to 13 residues. The trim removed 10 bases at V and 0 bases at J, leaving 2 bases unmatched. In germline, CDR1 is ENHRY, CDR2 SYGVKD. The CDR3 is CASGQGSGNTIYF. In DNA, the CDR3 is TGTGCCAGCGGACAGGGCTCTGGAAACACCATATATTTT.

V usage is TRBV29-1 and J usage is TRBJ1-2; 7 positions match TRBD1. Trimming removed 7 bases from V and 5 bases from J; junction bases left unmatched: 10. Germline CDR1 SQVTM, CDR2 ANQGSEA. The CDR3 has 13 amino acids. The CDR3, as DNA: TGCAGCGCCCGACAGGGCGAATATTATGGCTACACCTTC. Protein product: CSARQGEYYGYTF.

Comments on this clone: This same CDR3 is encoded by further DNA sequences in the sample. The rearrangement uses TRBV27 and TRBJ2-2, with D tentatively TRBD2 (7 bases). There are 15 residues in the CDR3. Germline CDR1 and CDR2: MNHEY and SMNVEV (reference sequence). The V gene lost 5 bases and the J gene lost 3 bases, with 13 bases spanning the gap. CDR3 in amino acids: CASSLIGGDTGELFF. The CDR3 nucleotides read TGTGCCAGCAGTCTCATAGGGGGGGACACCGGGGAGCTGTTTTTT.

CDR3 DNA sequence: TGTGCCAGCAGCCAAAAGGGGTATGGCTACACCTTC. Its translation: CASSQKGYGYTF. The V call is TRBV14, the J call TRBJ1-2; TRBD1 is a possible D gene (5 bases). CDR3 length: 12 amino acids. Trimming stripped 2 bases from V and 5 bases from J, with 6 bases between. Per the germline V gene, CDR1 is SGHDN and CDR2 is FVKESK.

The J gene is TRBJ1-2, the V gene TRBV7-9, with D possibly matching TRBD1 (6 bases). This CDR3 spans 16 amino acids. Trimming shortened V by 5 bases and J by 5 bases, and 21 bases separated the two germline ends. Germline V gene data show CDR1 as SEHNR and CDR2 as FQNEAQ (reference sequence). The CDR3 sequence is CASSTHFGQPFYGYTF. CDR3 bases: TGTGCCAGCAGCACGCATTTCGGACAGCCTTTTTATGGCTACACCTTC.